Below, 26 T cell receptor beta chains from the same sample are listed, as sequenced in a study of blood T cell repertoires in COVID-19. The protocol was immunoSEQ multiplex PCR, while the TCRdb copy is restricted to in-frame clones and leaves out a portion. This table has 360,000 or so clones, roughly 89% appearing once. The sample taken for sequencing was PBMCs or T cells enriched from blood (not recorded which). The receptors derive from a woman in her twenties or thirties who had recovered from COVID-19.

The V and J genes are TRBV19 and TRBJ1-4; possibly TRBD1 for D (6 bases). The germline CDR1 and CDR2 sequences are LNHDA and SQIVND (reference sequence). The CDR3 is made up of 15 amino acids. Deletions cut 1 base from V and 8 bases from J, with 14 bases between. CDR3 DNA: TGTGCCAGTAGTATAGGCACAGGGTGGGGGGAAAAACTGTTTTTT. Translating it yields CASSIGTGWGEKLFF.

The CDR3 is CASSVQGNTIYF. The CDR3 DNA reads as TGTGCCAGCAGCGTTCAAGGAAACACCATATATTTT. The chain employs TRBV7-9 and TRBJ1-3, with D uncertain. Trimming took off 5 bases at V and 4 bases at J, with 6 bases between the two ends. The CDR3 is 12 residues long. Germline values: CDR1 SEHNR, CDR2 FQNEAQ (reference sequence). The full variable domain, with the rest looked up from reference TRBV7-9 and TRBJ1-3, is DTGVSQNPRHKITKRGQNVTFRCDPISEHNRLYWYRQTLGQGPEFLTYFQNEAQLEKSRLLSDRFSAERPKGSFSTLEIQRTEQGDSAMYLCASSVQGNTIYFGEGSWLTVV.

The V gene is TRBV7-2, the J gene TRBJ2-5, with 13 bases that match TRBD2. The CDR3 contains 16 residues. The junction had 3 bases not matched to a gene; V was cut back by 5 bases and J by 0 bases. Germline V gene sequence: CDR1 SGHTA, CDR2 FQGNSA. CDR3 protein: CASSRGLAGDQETQYF. DNA for the CDR3: TGTGCCAGCAGCCGCGGACTAGCGGGGGACCAAGAGACCCAGTACTTC.

The V and J genes are TRBV5-1 and TRBJ1-2; weak D call: TRBD1 (5 bases). This CDR3 contains 12 residues. V was clipped by 1 base and J by 7 bases, with 8 bases between them. Germline V lookup: CDR1 SGHRS, CDR2 YFSETQ. CDR3 nucleotide sequence: TGCGCCAGCAGCTTGAGGGGTCGTGGCTACACCTTC. Residues: CASSLRGRGYTF.

This chain links TRBV30 with TRBJ1-6; TRBD1 might be the D (5 bases). Germline V lookup: CDR1 GTSNPN, CDR2 SVGIG (reference sequence). The V gene lost 2 bases and the J gene lost 10 bases, with 12 bases spanning the gap. This CDR3 comprises 13 residues. CDR3 loop: CAWSSNRLSPLHF. CDR3 nucleotides: TGTGCCTGGAGTAGTAACAGGTTATCACCCCTCCACTTT.

The gene calls are TRBV5-6 and TRBJ2-5; a possible D gene is TRBD2 (6 bases). The CDR3 is made up of 12 amino acids. Per germline, CDR1 SGHDT and CDR2 YYEEEE. Trimming pared 3 bases from V and 3 bases from J, leaving 6 bases between. CDR3 nucleotides: TGTGCCAGCAGCTGGAGGGAAGAGACCCAGTACTTC. Protein: CASSWREETQYF.

As to this clone: Other DNA sequences in this sample translate to the same CDR3. The CDR3 region is CASSSYTEAFF. CDR3 coding DNA: TGTGCCAGCAGTTCATACACTGAAGCTTTCTTT. This chain joins TRBV12-3 or TRBV12-4 and TRBJ1-1; no clear D gene. V shed 4 bases and J shed 3 bases, with 3 bases lying between them. The CDR3 is 11 amino acids.

The chain employs TRBV5-1 and TRBJ2-2, with TRBD2 matching 14 bases. The CDR3 has 18 amino acids. The V segment lost 4 bases and the J segment 1 base; nucleotides outside the gene matches: 6. Germline lookup yields CDR1 SGHRS and CDR2 YFSETQ. The CDR3 loop reads CASSKGLAGAENTGELFF. In DNA, the CDR3 is TGCGCCAGCAGCAAGGGACTAGCGGGGGCCGAGAACACCGGGGAGCTGTTTTTT.

The chain links TRBV3-1 (or the pseudogene TRBV3-2) to TRBJ1-2; D is ambiguous. V gave up 10 bases and J gave up 3 bases, with 12 bases separating them. This CDR3 has 12 amino acids. Germline CDR1 reads LGHDT; CDR2 reads YNNKEL (reference sequence). The chain's CDR3 is CATHMGDYGYTF. The CDR3, as DNA: TGTGCCACCCACATGGGAGACTATGGCTACACCTTC.

The CDR3, as DNA: TGTGCCAGCACCATTCCGGGGTATCAGCCCCAGCATTTT. Amino acid sequence: CASTIPGYQPQHF. The J gene is TRBJ1-5, the V gene TRBV5-8; unclear D gene. Germline lookup yields CDR1 SGHTS and CDR2 YDEGEE. The V end lost 6 bases, the J end lost 5 bases, and 12 bases lay between the germline ends. CDR3 length: 13 residues.

The chain uses TRBV5-6 and TRBJ2-5; weak D call: TRBD1 (6 bases). CDR1 SGHDT and CDR2 YYEEEE come from the germline V gene. The ends were cut back, 1 base at V and 5 bases at J, with 9 bases in the middle. This CDR3 has 13 amino acids. The CDR3 nucleotides are TGTGCCAGCAGCTTGCAGGGGTGGGAGACCCAGTACTTC. Amino acids: CASSLQGWETQYF.

This clone appeared a single time. The V gene is TRBV1, the J gene TRBJ2-6; the table's D gene call, TRBD2, was not cross checked with the DNA. TRBV1 is tagged as a pseudogene. The CDR3 extends over 19 amino acids. CDR3: CTSSQGNIAGNSGANVLTF. DNA of the CDR3: TGCACCAGCAGCCAAGGCAATATAGCGGGGAACTCTGGGGCCAACGTCCTGACTTTC.

The rearrangement uses TRBV18 and TRBJ1-5, with a possible D match to TRBD1 (5 bases). V was clipped by 0 bases and J by 3 bases, with 9 bases between them. Per the germline V gene, CDR1 is KGHSH and CDR2 is LQKENI. The CDR3 runs 15 residues. As DNA, the CDR3 is TGTGCCAGCTCACCACCCGGACAAAACAATCAGCCCCAGCATTTT. This translates into CASSPPGQNNQPQHF.

The gene calls are TRBV30 and TRBJ1-1; D possibly corresponds to TRBD1 (6 bases). V was trimmed by 4 bases and J by 7 bases, leaving 22 bases between them. Germline V gives CDR1 GTSNPN, CDR2 SVGIG (reference sequence). There are 15 residues in the CDR3. The CDR3 DNA is TGTGCCTGGACATACGGGGGGGCCCCGCAGGATGAAGCTTTCTTT. It translates to CAWTYGGAPQDEAFF.

V is TRBV7-2 and J is TRBJ2-7, with 7 bases that match TRBD1. The CDR3 runs to 15 residues. Germline CDR1 is SGHTA and CDR2 is FQGNSA. With 5 bases clipped from V and 3 bases from J, the junction kept 10 bases outside the gene matches. CDR3 DNA: TGTGCCAGCAGCAAAGGACAGGTCGGGATCTACGAGCAGTACTTC. Its translation: CASSKGQVGIYEQYF.

A note on this clone: The germline gene is not matched at one end of the junction; a read error may be the cause. CDR3 sequence (DNA): TGTGCCAGCAGGGAAGGTCAGGGGAATCAGCCCCAGCATTTT. This sequence encodes CASREGQGNQPQHF. This chain links TRBV6-1 with TRBJ1-5; the D gene is possibly TRBD1 (6 bases). The CDR3 length is 14 residues. Per germline, CDR1 MNHNS and CDR2 SASEGT.

The chain has TRBV30 and TRBJ2-3; D may be TRBD2 (6 bases). Germline lookup yields CDR1 GTSNPN and CDR2 SVGIG (reference sequence). The CDR3 runs to 16 residues. The ends were cut back, 0 bases at V and 0 bases at J, with 13 bases in the middle. For the CDR3, the DNA is TGTGCCTGGAGTGTACAGAAGGGACTCAGCACAGATACGCAGTATTTT. Amino acid sequence: CAWSVQKGLSTDTQYF.

The chain employs TRBV29-1 and TRBJ1-1; possibly TRBD1 for D (5 bases). V lost 1 base to trimming and J lost 4 bases, with 7 bases between them. CDR1 and CDR2 (germline): SQVTM, ANQGSEA. CDR3 length equals 12 residues. The CDR3 protein is CSVEGDSTEAFF. The CDR3 coding sequence is TGCAGCGTTGAAGGCGACAGCACTGAAGCTTTCTTT.

V is TRBV27 and J is TRBJ2-5; the D gene is possibly TRBD2 (6 bases). V was trimmed by 5 bases and J by 5 bases, leaving 18 bases between them. The CDR3 covers 15 residues. Germline values: CDR1 MNHEY, CDR2 SMNVEV (reference sequence). CDR3 DNA sequence: TGTGCCAGCAGTACCCCGGGACCTCGGGGGGAGACCCAGTACTTC. Translation gives CASSTPGPRGETQYF.

This chain links TRBV9 with TRBJ1-5, with D possibly TRBD1 on 5 matching bases. The length of the CDR3 is 15 residues. V lost 4 bases and J 0 bases, leaving 11 bases between the germline ends. Germline CDR1 and CDR2: SGDLS and YYNGEE. The CDR3 DNA is TGTGCCAGCAGCACGGACATCAATAGCAATCAGCCCCAGCATTTT. Its translation is CASSTDINSNQPQHF.

The V call is TRBV5-1, the J call TRBJ1-6; D is uncertain. Trimming shortened V by 0 bases and J by 7 bases, and 8 bases separated the two germline ends. CDR3 length equals 14 residues. Germline loops: CDR1 SGHRS, CDR2 YFSETQ. CDR3 bases: TGCGCCAGCAGCTTGGACAGTAAAAATTCACCCCTCCACTTT. The encoded protein is CASSLDSKNSPLHF.

The chain couples TRBV3-1 (or the pseudogene TRBV3-2) to TRBJ1-1; D gene uncertain. V shed 1 base and J shed 6 bases, with 12 bases lying between them. The CDR3 contains 14 residues. Germline assignment: CDR1 LGHDT and CDR2 YNNKEL (reference sequence). The CDR3 loop is CASSQGRGGAEAFF. The CDR3 DNA sequence: TGTGCCAGCAGCCAAGGTCGAGGCGGGGCTGAAGCTTTCTTT.

This clone was recorded only once. The chain has TRBV7-2 and TRBJ2-7; no clear D gene. V was shortened by 1 base and J by 3 bases, with 10 bases between the two germline ends. The CDR3 covers 14 residues. From germline, CDR1 is SGHTA and CDR2 FQGNSA. The CDR3 here is CASSLGQYGYEQYF. As DNA, the CDR3 is TGTGCCAGCAGCTTAGGACAATACGGCTACGAGCAGTACTTC.

This chain links TRBV28 with TRBJ1-2; unclear D gene. The CDR3 covers 12 residues. The V end was cut by 4 bases, the J end by 0 bases, with 3 bases between. CDR1 MDHEN and CDR2 SYDVKM come from the germline V gene. CDR3 sequence (DNA): TGTGCCAGCAGTTCTCCTAACTATGGCTACACCTTC. The encoded protein is CASSSPNYGYTF.

The rearrangement links TRBV7-3 to TRBJ2-3; a weak D match, TRBD1 (6 bases). Deletions cut 6 bases from V and 2 bases from J, with 9 bases between. The CDR3 runs to 13 residues. Per germline, CDR1 SGHTA and CDR2 FQGTGA. The CDR3 reads CASRQGATDTQYF. The CDR3 coding sequence is TGTGCCAGCAGACAGGGAGCCACAGATACGCAGTATTTT.

This clone was detected only a few times. The J gene is TRBJ2-5, the V gene TRBV4-2; 9 bases are a match to TRBD2. The CDR3 runs 14 residues. Germline CDR1 reads LGHNA; CDR2 reads YNFKEQ. Unmatched junction bases numbered 2, after V lost 1 base and J lost 5 bases. For the CDR3, the DNA is TGTGCCAGCAGCCAAGGACTAGCGGCGGAGACCCAGTACTTC. It translates to CASSQGLAAETQYF.